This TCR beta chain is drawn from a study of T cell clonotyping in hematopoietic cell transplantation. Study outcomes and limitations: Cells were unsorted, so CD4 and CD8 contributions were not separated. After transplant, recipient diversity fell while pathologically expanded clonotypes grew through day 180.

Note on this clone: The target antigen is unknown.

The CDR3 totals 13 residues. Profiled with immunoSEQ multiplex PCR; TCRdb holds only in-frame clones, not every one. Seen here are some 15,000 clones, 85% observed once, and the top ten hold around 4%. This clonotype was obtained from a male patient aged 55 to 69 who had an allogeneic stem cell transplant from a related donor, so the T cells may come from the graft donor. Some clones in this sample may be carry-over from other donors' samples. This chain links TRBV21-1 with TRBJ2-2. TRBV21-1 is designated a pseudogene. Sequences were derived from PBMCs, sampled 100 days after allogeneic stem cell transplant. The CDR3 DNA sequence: TGTGCCAGCAGCACCGAGTTCGGAGGGGAGCTGTTTTTT. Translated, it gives CASSTEFGGELFF.